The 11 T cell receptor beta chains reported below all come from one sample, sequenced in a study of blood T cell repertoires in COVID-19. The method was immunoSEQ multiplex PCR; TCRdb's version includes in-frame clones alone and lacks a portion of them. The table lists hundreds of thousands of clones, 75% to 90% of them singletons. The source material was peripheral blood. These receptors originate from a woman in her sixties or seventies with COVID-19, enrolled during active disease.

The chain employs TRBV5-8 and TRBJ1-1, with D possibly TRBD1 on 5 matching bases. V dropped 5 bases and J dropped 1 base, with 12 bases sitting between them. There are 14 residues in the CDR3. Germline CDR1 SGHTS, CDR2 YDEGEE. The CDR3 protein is CASRAGYGNTEAFF. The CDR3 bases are TGTGCCAGCAGAGCAGGGTATGGGAACACTGAAGCTTTCTTT. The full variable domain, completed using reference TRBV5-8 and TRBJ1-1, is EAGVTQSPTHLIKTRGQQATLRCSPISGHTSVYWYQQALGLGLQFLLWYDEGEERNRGNFPPRFSGRQFPNYSSELNVNALELEDSALYLCASRAGYGNTEAFFGQGTRLTVV.

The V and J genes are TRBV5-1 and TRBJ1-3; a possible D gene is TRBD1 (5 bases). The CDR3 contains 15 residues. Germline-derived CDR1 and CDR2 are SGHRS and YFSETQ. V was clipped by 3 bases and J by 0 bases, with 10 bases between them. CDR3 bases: TGCGCCAGCAGCTATACAGGTGACTCTGGAAACACCATATATTTT. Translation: CASSYTGDSGNTIYF.

Written as DNA, the CDR3 is TGTGCCAGCAGCCCGCACAGGGGGCGAAACACTGAAGCTTTCTTT. Protein product: CASSPHRGRNTEAFF. The chain links TRBV7-3 to TRBJ1-1; the match to TRBD1 covers 9 bases. The J segment lost 2 bases and the V segment lost 5 bases, leaving 6 bases of the junction unmatched. CDR3 length equals 15 residues. The germline V gene encodes CDR1 SGHTA and CDR2 FQGTGA.

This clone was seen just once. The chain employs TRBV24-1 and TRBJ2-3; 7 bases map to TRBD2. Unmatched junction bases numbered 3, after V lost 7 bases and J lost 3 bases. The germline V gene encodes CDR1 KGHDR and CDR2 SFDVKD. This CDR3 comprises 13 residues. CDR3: CATSERGTDTQYF. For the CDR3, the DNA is TGTGCCACCAGCGAGCGGGGAACAGATACGCAGTATTTT.

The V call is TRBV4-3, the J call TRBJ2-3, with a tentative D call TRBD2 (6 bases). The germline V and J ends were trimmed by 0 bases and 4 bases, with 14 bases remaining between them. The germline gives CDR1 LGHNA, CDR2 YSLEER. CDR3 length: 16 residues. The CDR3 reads CASSQEYWRGADTQYF. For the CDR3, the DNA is TGCGCCAGCAGCCAAGAGTACTGGAGGGGCGCAGATACGCAGTATTTT.

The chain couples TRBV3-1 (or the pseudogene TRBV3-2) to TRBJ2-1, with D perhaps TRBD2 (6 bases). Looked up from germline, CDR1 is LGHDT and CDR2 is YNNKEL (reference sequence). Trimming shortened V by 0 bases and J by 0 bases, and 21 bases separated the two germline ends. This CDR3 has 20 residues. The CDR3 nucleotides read TGTGCCAGCAGCCAAGATATAGGACTATCTGATCTGAGCTCCTACAATGAGCAGTTCTTC. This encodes CASSQDIGLSDLSSYNEQFF.

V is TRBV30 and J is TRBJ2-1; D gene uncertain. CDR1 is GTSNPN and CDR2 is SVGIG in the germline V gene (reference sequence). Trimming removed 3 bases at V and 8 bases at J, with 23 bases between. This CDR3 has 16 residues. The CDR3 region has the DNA TGTGCCTGGAGACAAAGCAGGTCTCTCGCTTCGGATGAGCAGTTCTTC. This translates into CAWRQSRSLASDEQFF.

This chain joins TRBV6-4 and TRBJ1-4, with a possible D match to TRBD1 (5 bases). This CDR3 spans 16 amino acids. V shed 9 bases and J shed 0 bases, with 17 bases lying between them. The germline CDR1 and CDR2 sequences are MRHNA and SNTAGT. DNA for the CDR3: TGTGCCAGTCGAGAACTCCAGGGTCCAACTAATGAAAAACTGTTTTTT. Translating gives CASRELQGPTNEKLFF.

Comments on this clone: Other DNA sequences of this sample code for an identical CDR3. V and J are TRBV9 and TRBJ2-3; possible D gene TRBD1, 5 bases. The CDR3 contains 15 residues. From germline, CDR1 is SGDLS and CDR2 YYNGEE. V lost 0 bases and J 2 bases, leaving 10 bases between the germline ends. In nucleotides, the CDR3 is TGTGCCAGCAGCGTAGAGGGGCTGAACACAGATACGCAGTATTTT. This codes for CASSVEGLNTDTQYF.

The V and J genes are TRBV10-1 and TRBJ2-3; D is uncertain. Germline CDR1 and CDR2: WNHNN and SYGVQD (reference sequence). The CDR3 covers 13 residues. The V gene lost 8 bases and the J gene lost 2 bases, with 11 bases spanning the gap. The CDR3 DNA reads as TGCGCCAGCCGAGCTAGAAACACAGATACGCAGTATTTT. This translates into CASRARNTDTQYF.

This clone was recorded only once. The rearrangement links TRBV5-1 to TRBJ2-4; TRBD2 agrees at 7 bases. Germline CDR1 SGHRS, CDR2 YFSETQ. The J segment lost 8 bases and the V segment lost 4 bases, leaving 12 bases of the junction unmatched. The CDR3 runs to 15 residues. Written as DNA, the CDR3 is TGCGCCAGCAGCCCGATAGAACGGGGGGTGGACATTCAGTACTTC. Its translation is CASSPIERGVDIQYF.